This T cell receptor beta chain came from a study of blood T cell repertoires in COVID-19 (dated by TCRdb to the early 2020s). For context, the study as a whole: Samples from collaborators originated in the United States, Italy and Spain and spanned both the acute and convalescent phases of COVID-19. Subjects who had been exposed to COVID-19, were actively infected with it, or had recovered from it provided the deeply sampled blood TCRbeta repertoires that made up the dataset. Where available, HLA class I and class II types were obtained from metadata supplied by the sample provider rather than from assay-based typing. The repertoires were made available in a free public database intended to serve as a resource for research on the immune response to SARS-CoV-2. Samples came from the ongoing ImmuneRACE study (first 160 participants) plus 1,254 subjects from 6 global collaborators. The prospective study material was composed of cDNA or gDNA derived from T cells, B-cell-depleted T cells, or PBMCs. A de-identified subject ID, COVID-19 status, age in years and sex were almost always included in the sample metadata. The study at large found these results: The amount of clinical and demographic metadata varied by source and participant and was provided uncurated.

Unmatched junction bases come to 9, with V trimmed by 6 bases and J by 2 bases. CDR3 length: 16 amino acids, cysteine to phenylalanine. Solely the CDR3 DNA is kept, with 48 bases framed from the first base. Based on the germline V gene (reference sequence), the CDR1 and CDR2 sequences are LNHDA and SQIVND. TCRbeta CDR3 regions were amplified from genomic DNA by means of the immunoSEQ Assay, a bias-controlled multiplex PCR. The source study handled its data this way. The number of nucleated cells in each sample was estimated by amplification of reference gene primers within the assay. To quantify the absolute abundance of each unique TCRbeta CDR3 rearrangement, sequence reads were collapsed and filtered. Productive Simpson clonality was computed per sample as the square root of Simpson's diversity index over productive rearrangements. The source is immuneACCESS, and TCRdb retained only in-frame sequences with V and J called. Part of the clones is not carried over; for the studies checked, unresolved V genes explain less than half of this, and the remainder is unexplained. Clone size and the V and J calls come from that table; the DNA yielded D and trimming. The sample contains roughly 120,000 clones, 84% of them found a single time. The ten largest clonotypes hold roughly 7% of the sample.

Whole blood was collected in K2EDTA tubes by collaborating institutions according to the institutions' own protocols. For TCRbeta analysis, collaborator samples were shipped as frozen whole blood, as isolated PBMCs, or as DNA extracted from either sample type. A note on this clone: The antigen this receptor binds is unknown. No clone much larger than this one lies a single base away; base qualities are absent.

This chain is built from TRBV19 and TRBJ1-3; 8 junctional bases match TRBD1. The sample was peripheral blood. The receptor was isolated from a woman aged 45 to 65 with acute or convalescent COVID-19. Here the CDR3 is given as CASSPVDRGAGNTIYF. The DNA sequence is given as TGTGCCAGTAGCCCCGTAGACAGGGGAGCTGGAAACACCATATATTTT.